The clone carrying this T cell receptor beta chain was counted a few times. Its antigen is not identified. V gave up 3 bases and J gave up 1 base, with 13 bases separating them. The germline CDR1 and CDR2 sequences are DFQATT and SNEGSKA (reference sequence). The CDR3 runs to 15 residues. The data originate from a study of T-cell memory formation after mild COVID-19. Study-wide results and limits: A subset of responding clones appeared in pre-infection memory, suggesting cross-reactive memory joined. Researchers report contracting CD4+ clones mostly in CM and EM, with CD8+ clones in EMRA. Whereas later expanders leaned CD4+, clones contracting day 15 to 85 showed a balanced CD4/CD8 makeup. In second-wave clones peaking day 37, SARS-CoV-2 specificity remained unconfirmed.

TCRdb used MiXCR to reprocess the 5' RACE reads, holding one entry per CDR3 protein. The sample carries around 50,000 distinct CDR3 sequences, 12% recorded once. The chain carries TRBV20-1 and TRBJ2-4, with D perhaps assigned TRBD1 or TRBD2 (5 bases each). The TCR sequence derives from a young man who had mild COVID-19 (a few samples of this study predate the infection). Cell type and time point are not known. The sample consisted of PBMCs or a T cell subset sorted from them (not recorded which). The CDR3 spells CSASRGGGAKNIQYF. CDR3 bases: TGCAGTGCTAGTCGGGGTGGGGGTGCCAAAAACATTCAGTACTTC.